This T cell receptor (beta chain) appears in the sequencing data of a study of CXCR3-negative and CXCR3-positive naive CD8 T cells. Study-level points and caveats: Cryopreserved PBMCs had partly decreased CXCR3 expression; fresh PBMCs were used in most assays. Relative to CXCR3-negative naive cells, CXCR3-positive naive cells had more hydrophobic TRB CDR3s.

5' RACE with UMI labels generated the TRB cDNA libraries. Reprocessing the 5' RACE reads, TCRdb reports a single entry for every CDR3 protein and omits DNA. The table lists 50,000 to 70,000 distinct CDR3 sequences. The CDR3 is 14 residues long. Germline loops: CDR1 SGHRS, CDR2 YFSETQ. Remarks on this clonotype: Its antigen is undetermined.

Sequencing was performed on naive CXCR3+ CD8+ T cells from blood. Stated subset: CD45RO-CCR7+CD27+CD95- naive CD8+ T cells expressing CXCR3 (TNR3+). The chain recombines TRBV5-1 with TRBJ2-2; TCRdb's D gene call, TRBD1, goes unchecked for lack of DNA. This receptor was taken from a human donor in good health. Some clones in this sample may be carry-over from other donors' samples. This CDR3 is CASSLEGGTGELFF.